Below, 21 T cell receptor beta chains from the same sample are listed, as sequenced in a study of shared clonotypes between healthy human individuals (dated by TCRdb to about 2020). Library preparation used the immunoSEQ multiplex PCR assay. TCRdb provides this immuneACCESS table in a form limited to in-frame rearrangements. Some clones are lacking; in checked studies, under half of them reflect an unresolved V gene, and why the rest are absent is not known. This sample lists some 87,000 clones; approximately 75% were detected once. The ten largest make up roughly 52% of the sample. The sequenced sample consisted of memory CD8+ T cells sorted from blood. The sample's cell subset or site label, in plain terms: CD45RO+ cells pooled with CCR7-negative TemRA cells. These TCRs come from a man aged 25 to 40 in good health.

This clone was recorded only once. This rearrangement joins TRBV5-5 to TRBJ2-5, with D possibly matching TRBD1 (5 bases). Trimming took 0 bases from V and 2 from J, leaving 20 bases between them. The CDR3 totals 18 residues. In germline, CDR1 is SGHKS, CDR2 YYEKEE (reference sequence). The CDR3 here is CASSLEQRGAGEQETQYF. CDR3 DNA: TGTGCCAGCAGCTTGGAACAAAGGGGCGCAGGTGAACAAGAGACCCAGTACTTC. The variable domain in full, with the rest retrieved from reference TRBV5-5 and TRBJ2-5, is DAGVTQSPTHLIKTRGQQVTLRCSPISGHKSVSWYQQVLGQGPQFIFQYYEKEERGRGNFPDRFSARQFPNYSSELNVNALLLGDSALYLCASSLEQRGAGEQETQYFGPGTRLLVL.

The genes are TRBV6-4 and TRBJ2-3; either TRBD1 or TRBD2 may fit D (5 bases each). Germline CDR1 is MRHNA and CDR2 is SNTAGT. Trimming shortened V by 4 bases and J by 3 bases, and 14 bases separated the two germline ends. The CDR3 is 15 amino acids. The CDR3 bases are TGTGCCAGCAGTGCGTACGGGGCAGCAACAGATACGCAGTATTTT. It yields the protein CASSAYGAATDTQYF.

The CDR3 DNA reads as TGCGCCAGTAATAGGGGCTCTGGGGCCAACGTCCTGACTTTC. It specifies CASNRGSGANVLTF. This chain joins TRBV10-1 and TRBJ2-6, with TRBD1 as a possible D gene (5 bases). The CDR3 covers 14 residues. V lost 9 bases to trimming and J lost 0 bases, with 9 bases between them. CDR1 is WNHNN, CDR2 SYGVQD, per germline (reference sequence).

The V and J genes are TRBV2 and TRBJ1-2, with 10 bases identical to TRBD1. The length of the CDR3 is 13 residues. Germline values: CDR1 SNHLY, CDR2 FYNNEI. Germline trimming cut 8 bases from V and 3 bases from J; bases unmatched to any gene: 3. The CDR3 region is CASVGTGDYGYTF. DNA of the CDR3: TGTGCCAGCGTGGGGACAGGGGACTATGGCTACACCTTC.

The chain couples TRBV25-1 to TRBJ2-1; 8 nucleotides line up with TRBD2. Germline lookup yields CDR1 MGHDK and CDR2 SYGVNS. CDR3 length equals 13 residues. V was clipped by 7 bases and J by 9 bases; unmatched bases: 8. CDR3 amino acids: CASTGTRVGEQFF. As DNA, the CDR3 is TGTGCCAGCACCGGGACTAGAGTCGGTGAGCAGTTCTTC.

This clone was seen once. The chain has TRBV5-4 and TRBJ2-7; 8 bases align to TRBD2. Germline V gives CDR1 SGHNT, CDR2 YYREEE (reference sequence). The CDR3 consists of 14 residues. J was trimmed by 2 bases and V by 4 bases; bases with no gene match: 5. The CDR3 sequence is CASSVAGGAYEQYF. The CDR3 DNA reads as TGTGCCAGCAGCGTGGCGGGGGGCGCCTACGAGCAGTACTTC. The whole variable domain, filled in from reference TRBV5-4 and TRBJ2-7, reads ETGVTQSPTHLIKTRGQQVTLRCSSQSGHNTVSWYQQALGQGPQFIFQYYREEENGRGNFPPRFSGLQFPNYSSELNVNALELDDSALYLCASSVAGGAYEQYFGPGTRLTVT.

The chain combines TRBV7-2 with TRBJ2-3, with D possibly being TRBD2 (6 bases). The V gene lost 5 bases and the J gene lost 2 bases, with 11 bases spanning the gap. Germline loops: CDR1 SGHTA, CDR2 FQGNSA. The CDR3 sequence is 14 residues long. The CDR3 nucleotides read TGTGCCAGCAGCCCGGGACTGCACACAGATACGCAGTATTTT. It translates to CASSPGLHTDTQYF.

This clone came up a few times. The chain is built from TRBV14 and TRBJ2-3; a possible D gene is TRBD1 (6 bases). Looked up from germline, CDR1 is SGHDN and CDR2 is FVKESK. Trimming left V 4 bases short and J 4 bases short, with 18 bases between. The CDR3 spans 16 residues. CDR3 nucleotide sequence: TGTGCCAGCAGCCGATGGGAACAGGGCAGGGCAGATACGCAGTATTTT. This codes for CASSRWEQGRADTQYF.

In nucleotides, the CDR3 is TGTGCCAGCAGACCGTCGCTCAATGAGCAGTTCTTC. Its protein product is CASRPSLNEQFF. The chain recombines TRBV11-2 with TRBJ2-1; unclear D gene. The CDR3 sequence is 12 residues long. The germline V and J ends were trimmed by 6 bases and 6 bases, with 9 bases remaining between them. Germline values: CDR1 SGHAT, CDR2 FQNNGV.

CDR3 in DNA: TGCAGCGCCGACGACAGCACGAACACTGAAGCTTTCTTT. This codes for CSADDSTNTEAFF. The rearrangement links TRBV29-1 to TRBJ1-1; D possibly corresponds to TRBD1 (5 bases). The length of the CDR3 is 13 residues. CDR1 and CDR2 (germline): SQVTM, ANQGSEA. V was shortened by 7 bases and J by 1 base, with 13 bases between the two germline ends.

This clone appeared a few times. V gene TRBV19 combines with J gene TRBJ2-7, with D tentatively TRBD1 (6 bases). Germline V gene data show CDR1 as LNHDA and CDR2 as SQIVND (reference sequence). V was cut by 9 bases and J by 0 bases, with 21 bases left in between. The CDR3 loop spans 16 amino acids. In DNA, the CDR3 is TGTGCCAGCAAGAAGGGGCAGGGGCGCATCTCCTACGAGCAGTACTTC. Translation: CASKKGQGRISYEQYF.

V is TRBV5-4 and J is TRBJ2-2, with D perhaps TRBD1 or TRBD2 (5 bases each). Germline CDR1 is SGHNT and CDR2 is YYREEE (reference sequence). V was clipped by 1 base and J by 7 bases, with 11 bases between them. CDR3 size: 14 residues. The CDR3 spells CASSLWGRGGELFF. CDR3 in DNA: TGTGCCAGCAGCTTGTGGGGGAGAGGCGGGGAGCTGTTTTTT.

The chain is built from TRBV27 and TRBJ2-7, with 9 bases identical to TRBD1. Germline CDR1 MNHEY, CDR2 SMNVEV (reference sequence). The CDR3 spans 16 residues. V lost 5 bases and J lost 1; bases outside the gene matches: 9. The CDR3 region is CASSPSQGAASYEQYF. CDR3 nucleotides: TGTGCCAGCAGTCCCTCACAGGGGGCAGCGTCCTACGAGCAGTACTTC.

This chain joins TRBV7-6 and TRBJ1-4; possibly TRBD1 for D (5 bases). V shed 5 bases and J shed 4 bases, with 20 bases lying between them. Germline V CDR1 and CDR2: SGHVS, FNYEAQ. The CDR3 contains 17 residues. This CDR3 reads CASSTYGGGASNEKLFF. The CDR3 DNA sequence: TGTGCCAGCAGCACCTACGGAGGTGGGGCAAGTAATGAAAAACTGTTTTTT.

J is TRBJ2-2 and V is TRBV14; 10 nucleotides align to TRBD2. The trim removed 6 bases at V and 7 bases at J, leaving 11 bases unmatched. Germline CDR1 is SGHDN and CDR2 is FVKESK. The length of the CDR3 is 16 residues. The CDR3 reads CASRTSTSGQVGELFF. CDR3 nucleotides: TGTGCCAGCAGGACTTCGACTAGCGGGCAGGTCGGGGAGCTGTTTTTT. The variable domain in full, completed from reference TRBV14 and TRBJ2-2, reads EAGVTQFPSHSVIEKGQTVTLRCDPISGHDNLYWYRRVMGKEIKFLLHFVKESKQDESGMPNNRFLAERTGGTYSTLKVQPAELEDSGVYFCASRTSTSGQVGELFFGEGSRLTVL.

V usage is TRBV10-3 and J usage is TRBJ2-1, with a weak D call TRBD2 (5 bases). The CDR3 totals 18 residues. Trimming removed 10 bases from V and 0 bases from J, with 25 bases in between. Germline-derived CDR1 and CDR2 are ENHRY and SYGVKD. The CDR3: CATGVDTMRVSSYNEQFF. CDR3 nucleotide sequence: TGTGCCACCGGTGTTGACACTATGAGGGTTAGCTCCTACAATGAGCAGTTCTTC.

A few counts support this clone. The J gene is TRBJ2-5, the V gene TRBV2; 12 nucleotides align to TRBD2. The CDR3 consists of 15 residues. V lost 7 bases and J lost 1; bases outside the gene matches: 4. Per the germline V gene, CDR1 is SNHLY and CDR2 is FYNNEI. The chain's CDR3 is CASNQLAGGQETQYF. The CDR3 nucleotides read TGTGCCAGCAACCAACTAGCGGGGGGCCAAGAGACCCAGTACTTC.

The genes are TRBV30 and TRBJ2-5; 9 bases line up with TRBD2. The germline V gene has CDR1 GTSNPN and CDR2 SVGIG (reference sequence). The CDR3 loop spans 13 amino acids. Losses at the gene ends were 1 base for V and 5 bases for J; bases not matched to a gene: 2. The CDR3 nucleotides read TGTGCCTGGAGTGGGACTAGCGCGGAGACCCAGTACTTC. This gives the protein CAWSGTSAETQYF.

This clone was counted a few times. V is TRBV11-2 and J is TRBJ1-1; 8 bases agree with TRBD1. The V segment lost 1 base and the J segment 0 bases; nucleotides outside the gene matches: 7. This CDR3 contains 17 residues. CDR1 and CDR2 (germline): SGHAT, FQNNGV. The CDR3 coding sequence is TGTGCCAGCAGCTTAGGTCGACAGGGGTCCATGAACACTGAAGCTTTCTTT. Its translation is CASSLGRQGSMNTEAFF.

The V call is TRBV7-9, the J call TRBJ2-2; perhaps TRBD1 as D (5 bases). In germline, CDR1 is SEHNR, CDR2 FQNEAQ (reference sequence). This CDR3 is 16 amino acids long. Trimming removed 2 bases from V and 7 bases from J, with 17 bases in between. The CDR3 reads CASSLPLRVRVGELFF. The CDR3 DNA reads as TGTGCCAGCAGCTTACCTCTCAGGGTTCGTGTCGGGGAGCTGTTTTTT. The full variable domain, its missing parts supplied by reference TRBV7-9 and TRBJ2-2, is DTGVSQNPRHKITKRGQNVTFRCDPISEHNRLYWYRQTLGQGPEFLTYFQNEAQLEKSRLLSDRFSAERPKGSFSTLEIQRTEQGDSAMYLCASSLPLRVRVGELFFGEGSRLTVL.

The genes are TRBV18 and TRBJ2-1; tentative D call: TRBD1 (7 bases). This CDR3 is 17 amino acids long. With 3 bases removed from V and 6 bases from J, the gap between germline ends came to 21 bases. Germline V gives CDR1 KGHSH, CDR2 LQKENI. The CDR3 nucleotides are TGTGCCAGCTCACCTGGGGGGCAGGGGGGATGGCCCAATGAGCAGTTCTTC. Protein sequence: CASSPGGQGGWPNEQFF.